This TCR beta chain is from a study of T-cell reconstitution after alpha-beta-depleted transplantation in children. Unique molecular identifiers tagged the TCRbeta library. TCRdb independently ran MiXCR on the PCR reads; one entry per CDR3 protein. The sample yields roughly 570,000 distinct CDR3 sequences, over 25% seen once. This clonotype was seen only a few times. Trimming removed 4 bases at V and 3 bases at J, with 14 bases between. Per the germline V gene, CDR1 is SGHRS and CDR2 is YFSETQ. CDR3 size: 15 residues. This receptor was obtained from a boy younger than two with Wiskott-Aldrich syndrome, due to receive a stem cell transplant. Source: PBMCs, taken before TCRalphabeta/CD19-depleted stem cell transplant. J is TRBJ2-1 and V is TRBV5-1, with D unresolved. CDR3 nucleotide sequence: TGCGCCAGCAGCCTCGGATGGGCTGGCTACAATGAGCAGTTCTTC. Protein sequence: CASSLGWAGYNEQFF.